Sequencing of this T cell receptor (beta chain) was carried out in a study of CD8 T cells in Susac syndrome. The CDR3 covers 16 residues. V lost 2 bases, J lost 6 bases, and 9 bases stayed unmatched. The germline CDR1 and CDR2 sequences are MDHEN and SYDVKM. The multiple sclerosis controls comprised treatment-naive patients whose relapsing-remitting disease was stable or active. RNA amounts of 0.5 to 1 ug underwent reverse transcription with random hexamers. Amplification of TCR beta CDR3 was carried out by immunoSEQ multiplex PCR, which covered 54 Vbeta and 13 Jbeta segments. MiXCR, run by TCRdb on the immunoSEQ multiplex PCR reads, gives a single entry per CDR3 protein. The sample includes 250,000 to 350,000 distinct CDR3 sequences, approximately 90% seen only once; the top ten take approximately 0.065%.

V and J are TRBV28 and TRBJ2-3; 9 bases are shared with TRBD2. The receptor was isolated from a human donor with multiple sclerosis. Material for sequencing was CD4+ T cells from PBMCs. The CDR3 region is CASSLTAGGLKDTQYF. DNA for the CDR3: TGTGCCAGCAGTTTAACGGCGGGGGGGTTGAAGGATACGCAGTATTTT.